The 4 T cell receptor beta chains given below trace back to one sample, sequenced in a study of tumor and adjacent non-tumor tissue in lung cancer. Three rounds of nested PCR, following a modified ARM-PCR protocol, produced the TCRbeta library. TCRdb analysed the multiplex PCR reads with MiXCR anew, one entry per CDR3 protein. The sample lists under 250,000 distinct CDR3 sequences, about two thirds occurring once. The template was RNA from unsorted bulk tissue. The sample consisted of lung tumor tissue. All receptors come from a man aged 55 to 70 with non-small cell lung cancer.

This clonotype appeared once. The junction differs from germline at one of its ends, possibly a read error. The chain combines TRBV29-1 with TRBJ2-6, with D perhaps matching TRBD1 (6 bases). The CDR3 consists of 17 residues. Germline V gives CDR1 SQVTM, CDR2 ANQGSEA. For the CDR3, the DNA is TGCAGTTCACAGGGCGACGGACACCTCTCTGCGACCAACGTCCCGACTTTC. Its protein product is CSSQGDGHLSATNVPTF.

For this clonotype: A read error may produce the germline difference seen at one junction end. DNA for the CDR3: TGTGCTAGCAGCTTTGATCGGGTTAGAGACTACACATTC. It yields the protein CASSFDRVRDYTF. The rearrangement joins TRBV11-2 to TRBJ1-2; D is unresolved. The germline gives CDR1 SGHAT, CDR2 FQNNGV. The CDR3 totals 13 residues.

About this clonotype: Given the absence of the conserved phenylalanine or tryptophan at the CDR3 end, a read error is likely. This chain uses TRBV4-2 with TRBJ2-3; 7 bases match TRBD2. The germline gives CDR1 LGHNA, CDR2 YNFKEQ. The length of the CDR3 is 15 residues. The CDR3 nucleotides read TGTGCCAGTAGCCAAGCAAGCGGGGAGGCAGATACGCAGTATTAT. Protein sequence: CASSQASGEADTQYY.

This clonotype was counted only a few times. This sequence joins TRBV6-1 and TRBJ1-5; the D gene is possibly TRBD1 (5 bases). V dropped 8 bases and J dropped 4 bases, with 15 bases sitting between them. Germline CDR1 is MNHNS and CDR2 is SASEGT. The CDR3 extends over 14 amino acids. Here the CDR3 reads CASCYRLGNQPQHF. The CDR3 DNA sequence: TGTGCCAGCTGTTACAGGTTAGGGAATCAGCCCCAGCATTTT.